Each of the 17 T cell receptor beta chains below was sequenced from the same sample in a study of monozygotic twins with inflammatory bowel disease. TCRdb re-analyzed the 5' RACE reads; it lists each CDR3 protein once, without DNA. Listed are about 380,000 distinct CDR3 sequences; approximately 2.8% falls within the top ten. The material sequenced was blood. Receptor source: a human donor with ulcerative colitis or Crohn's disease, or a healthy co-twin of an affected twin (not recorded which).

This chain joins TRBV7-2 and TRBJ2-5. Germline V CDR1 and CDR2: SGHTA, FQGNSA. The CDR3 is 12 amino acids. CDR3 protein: CASSLVPETQYF.

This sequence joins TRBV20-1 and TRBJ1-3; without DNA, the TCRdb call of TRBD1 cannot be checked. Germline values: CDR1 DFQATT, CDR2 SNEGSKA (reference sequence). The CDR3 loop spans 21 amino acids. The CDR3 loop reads CSARDIVGDREQYISGNTIYF.

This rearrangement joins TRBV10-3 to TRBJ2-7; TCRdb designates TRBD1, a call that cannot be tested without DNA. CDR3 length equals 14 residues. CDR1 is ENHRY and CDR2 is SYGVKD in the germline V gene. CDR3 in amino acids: CAGRRGPGAYEQYF.

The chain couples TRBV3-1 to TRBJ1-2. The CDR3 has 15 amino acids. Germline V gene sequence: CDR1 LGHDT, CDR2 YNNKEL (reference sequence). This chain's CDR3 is CASSQVAGGGRGYTF. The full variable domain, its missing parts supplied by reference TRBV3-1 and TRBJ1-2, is DTAVSQTPKYLVTQMGNDKSIKCEQNLGHDTMYWYKQDSKKFLKIMFSYNNKELIINETVPNRFSPKSPDKAHLNLHINSLELGDSAVYFCASSQVAGGGRGYTFGSGTRLTVV.

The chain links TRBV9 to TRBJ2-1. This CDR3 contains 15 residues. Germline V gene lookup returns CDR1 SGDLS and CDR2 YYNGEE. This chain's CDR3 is CASSVTGSSYNEQFF. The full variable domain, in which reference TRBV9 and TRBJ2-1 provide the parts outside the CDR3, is DSGVTQTPKHLITATGQRVTLRCSPRSGDLSVYWYQQSLDQGLQFLIQYYNGEERAKGNILERFSAQQFPDLHSELNLSSLELGDSALYFCASSVTGSSYNEQFFGPGTRLTVL.

CDR3 sequence: CASSYATRTGGKQYF. V is TRBV6-5 and J is TRBJ2-7; the TRBD1 assignment by TCRdb is unverifiable without DNA. The CDR3 length is 15 residues. The germline V gene encodes CDR1 MNHEY and CDR2 SVGAGI.

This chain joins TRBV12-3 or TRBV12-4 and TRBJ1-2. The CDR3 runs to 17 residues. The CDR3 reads CASSPQGSGRVYYGYTF.

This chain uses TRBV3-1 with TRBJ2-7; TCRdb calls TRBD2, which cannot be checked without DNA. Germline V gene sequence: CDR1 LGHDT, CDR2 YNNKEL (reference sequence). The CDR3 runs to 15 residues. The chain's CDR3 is CASSRGTTHSYEQYF.

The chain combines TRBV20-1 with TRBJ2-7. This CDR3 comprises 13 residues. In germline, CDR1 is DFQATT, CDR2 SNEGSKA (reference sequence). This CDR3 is CSAYGGNSYEQYF.

CDR3 loop: CASSLKGEQFF. The chain couples TRBV12-3 or TRBV12-4 to TRBJ2-1. This CDR3 contains 11 residues.

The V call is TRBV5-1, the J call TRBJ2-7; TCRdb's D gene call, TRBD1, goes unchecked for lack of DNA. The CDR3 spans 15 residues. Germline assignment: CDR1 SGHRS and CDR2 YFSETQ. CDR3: CASSPGDRDSCEQYF.

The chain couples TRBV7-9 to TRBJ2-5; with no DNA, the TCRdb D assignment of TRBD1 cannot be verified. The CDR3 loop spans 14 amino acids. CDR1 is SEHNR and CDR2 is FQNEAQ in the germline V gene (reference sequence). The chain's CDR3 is CASSPRGVPETQYF.

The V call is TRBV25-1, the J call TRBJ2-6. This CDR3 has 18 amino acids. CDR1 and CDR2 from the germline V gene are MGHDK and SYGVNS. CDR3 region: CASSEYIGSSGGANVLTF.

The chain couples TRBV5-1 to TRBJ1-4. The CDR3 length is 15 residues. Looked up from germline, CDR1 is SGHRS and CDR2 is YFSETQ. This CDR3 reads CASSLGPVSNEKLFF.

CDR3 region: CASSSREQVALPVAKLFF. This chain uses TRBV27 with TRBJ1-4; there is no DNA to check the TCRdb D call of TRBD1. The CDR3 covers 18 residues. The germline V gene encodes CDR1 MNHEY and CDR2 SMNVEV (reference sequence).

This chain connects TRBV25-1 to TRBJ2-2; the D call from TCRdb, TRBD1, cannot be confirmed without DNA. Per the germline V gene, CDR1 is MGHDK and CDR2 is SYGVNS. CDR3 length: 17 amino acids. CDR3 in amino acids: CASSGQTRQENTGELFF.

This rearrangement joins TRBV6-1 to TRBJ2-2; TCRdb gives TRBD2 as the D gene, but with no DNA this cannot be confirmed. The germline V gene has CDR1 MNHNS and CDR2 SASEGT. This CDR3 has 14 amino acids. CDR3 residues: CASNPSGGTGELFF.